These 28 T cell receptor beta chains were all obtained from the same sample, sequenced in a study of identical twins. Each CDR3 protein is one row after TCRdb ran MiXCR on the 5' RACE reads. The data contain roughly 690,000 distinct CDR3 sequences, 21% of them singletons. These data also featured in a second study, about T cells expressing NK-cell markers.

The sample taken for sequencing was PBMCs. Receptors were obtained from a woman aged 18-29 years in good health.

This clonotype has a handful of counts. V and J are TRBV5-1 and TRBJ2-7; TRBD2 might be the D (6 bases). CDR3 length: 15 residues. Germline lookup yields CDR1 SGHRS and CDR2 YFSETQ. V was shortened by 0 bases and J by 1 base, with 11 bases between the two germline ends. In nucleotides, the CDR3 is TGCGCCAGCAGCTTGGTACTCGGGGGATCCTACGAGCAGTACTTC. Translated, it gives CASSLVLGGSYEQYF. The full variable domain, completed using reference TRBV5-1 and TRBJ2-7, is KAGVTQTPRYLIKTRGQQVTLSCSPISGHRSVSWYQQTPGQGLQFLFEYFSETQRNKGNFPGRFSGRQFSNSRSEMNVSTLELGDSALYLCASSLVLGGSYEQYFGPGTRLTVT.

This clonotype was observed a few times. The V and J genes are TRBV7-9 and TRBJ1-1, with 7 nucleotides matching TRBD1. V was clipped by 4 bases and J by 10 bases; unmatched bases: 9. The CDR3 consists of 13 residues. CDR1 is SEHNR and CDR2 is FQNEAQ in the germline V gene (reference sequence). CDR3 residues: CASSWADRQRAFF. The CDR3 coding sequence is TGTGCCAGCAGCTGGGCGGACAGGCAGAGAGCTTTCTTT.

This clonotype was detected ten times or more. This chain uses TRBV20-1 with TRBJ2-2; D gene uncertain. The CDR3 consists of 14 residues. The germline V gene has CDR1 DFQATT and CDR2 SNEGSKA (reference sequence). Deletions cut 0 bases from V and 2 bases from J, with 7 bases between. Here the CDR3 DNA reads TGCAGTGCTAGAGATAGGTCTAACACCGGGGAGCTGTTTTTT. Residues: CSARDRSNTGELFF.

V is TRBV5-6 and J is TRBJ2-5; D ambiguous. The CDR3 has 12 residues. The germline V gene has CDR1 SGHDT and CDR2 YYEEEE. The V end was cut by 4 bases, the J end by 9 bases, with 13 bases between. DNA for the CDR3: TGTGCCAGCAGCCCGGTCAATCGGGCCCAGTACTTC. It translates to CASSPVNRAQYF.

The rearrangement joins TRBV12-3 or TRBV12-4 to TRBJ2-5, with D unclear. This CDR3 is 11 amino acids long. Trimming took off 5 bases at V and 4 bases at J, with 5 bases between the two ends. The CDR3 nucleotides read TGTGCCAGCAGTACGGTAGAGACCCAGTACTTC. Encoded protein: CASSTVETQYF.

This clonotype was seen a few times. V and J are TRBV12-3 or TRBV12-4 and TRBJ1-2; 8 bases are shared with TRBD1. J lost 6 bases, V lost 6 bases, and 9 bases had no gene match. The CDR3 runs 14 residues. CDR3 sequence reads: CASRDQGAHDGYTF. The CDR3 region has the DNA TGTGCCAGCAGAGACCAGGGGGCGCATGATGGCTACACCTTC.

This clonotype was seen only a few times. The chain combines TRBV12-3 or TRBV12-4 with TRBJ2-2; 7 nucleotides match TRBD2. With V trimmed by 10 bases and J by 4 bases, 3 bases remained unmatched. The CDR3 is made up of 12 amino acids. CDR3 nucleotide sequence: TGTGCCACCCTAGCGGTCACCGGGGAGCTGTTTTTT. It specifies CATLAVTGELFF.

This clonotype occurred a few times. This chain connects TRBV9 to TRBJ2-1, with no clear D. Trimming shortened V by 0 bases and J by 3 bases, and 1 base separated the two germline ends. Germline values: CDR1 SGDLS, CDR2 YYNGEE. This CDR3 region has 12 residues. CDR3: CASSVDYNEQFF. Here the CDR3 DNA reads TGTGCCAGCAGCGTAGACTACAATGAGCAGTTCTTC.

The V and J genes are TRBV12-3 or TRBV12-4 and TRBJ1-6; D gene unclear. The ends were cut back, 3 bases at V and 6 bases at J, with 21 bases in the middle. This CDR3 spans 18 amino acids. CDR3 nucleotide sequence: TGTGCCAGCAGTTTTGGGGTGCCCTTTGGGATTACTAATTCACCCCTCCACTTT. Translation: CASSFGVPFGITNSPLHF.

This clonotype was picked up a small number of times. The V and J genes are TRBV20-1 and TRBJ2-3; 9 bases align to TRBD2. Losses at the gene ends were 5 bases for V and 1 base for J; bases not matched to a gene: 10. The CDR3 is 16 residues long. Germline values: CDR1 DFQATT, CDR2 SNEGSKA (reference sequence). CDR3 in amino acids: CSAPTGLAGRTDTQYF. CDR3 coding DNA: TGCAGTGCTCCAACTGGGCTAGCGGGGCGCACAGATACGCAGTATTTT.

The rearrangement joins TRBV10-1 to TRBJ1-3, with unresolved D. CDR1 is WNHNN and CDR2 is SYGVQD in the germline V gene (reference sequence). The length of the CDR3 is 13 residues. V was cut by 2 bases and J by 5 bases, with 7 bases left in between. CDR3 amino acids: CASSETSRNTIYF. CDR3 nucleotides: TGCGCCAGCAGTGAGACATCTCGAAACACCATATATTTT.

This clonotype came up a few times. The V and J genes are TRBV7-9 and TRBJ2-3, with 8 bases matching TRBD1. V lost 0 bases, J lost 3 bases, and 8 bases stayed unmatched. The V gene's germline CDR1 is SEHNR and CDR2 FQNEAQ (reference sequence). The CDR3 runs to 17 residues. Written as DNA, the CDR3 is TGTGCCAGCAGCTTAGCCCTCAGGGGGCTTGGGACAGATACGCAGTATTTT. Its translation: CASSLALRGLGTDTQYF. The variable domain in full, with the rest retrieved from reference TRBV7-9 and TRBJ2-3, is DTGVSQNPRHKITKRGQNVTFRCDPISEHNRLYWYRQTLGQGPEFLTYFQNEAQLEKSRLLSDRFSAERPKGSFSTLEIQRTEQGDSAMYLCASSLALRGLGTDTQYFGPGTRLTVL.

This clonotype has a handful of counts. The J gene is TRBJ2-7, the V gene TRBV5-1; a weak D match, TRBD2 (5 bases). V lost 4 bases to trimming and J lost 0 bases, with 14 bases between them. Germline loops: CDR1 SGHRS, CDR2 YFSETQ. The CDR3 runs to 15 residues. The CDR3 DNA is TGCGCCAGCAGCCCGTTAGGTGGGAGCTCCTACGAGCAGTACTTC. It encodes CASSPLGGSSYEQYF.

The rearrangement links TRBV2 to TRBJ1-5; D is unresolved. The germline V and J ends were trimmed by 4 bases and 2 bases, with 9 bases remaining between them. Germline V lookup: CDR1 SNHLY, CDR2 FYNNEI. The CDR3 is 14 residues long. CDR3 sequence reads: CASSVGEGNQPQHF. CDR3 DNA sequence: TGTGCCAGCAGTGTAGGAGAGGGCAATCAGCCCCAGCATTTT.

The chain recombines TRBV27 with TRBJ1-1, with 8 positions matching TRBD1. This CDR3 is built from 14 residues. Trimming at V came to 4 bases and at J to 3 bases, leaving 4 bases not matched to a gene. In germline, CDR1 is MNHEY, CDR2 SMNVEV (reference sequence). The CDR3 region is CASSSLDRDTEAFF. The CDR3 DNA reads TGTGCCAGCAGTTCCCTGGACAGGGACACTGAAGCTTTCTTT.

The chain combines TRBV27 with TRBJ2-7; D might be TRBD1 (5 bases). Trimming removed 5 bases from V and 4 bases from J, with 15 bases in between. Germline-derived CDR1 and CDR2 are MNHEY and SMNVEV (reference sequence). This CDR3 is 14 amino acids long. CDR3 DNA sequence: TGTGCCAGCAGTCCGCGTCCTGCAGGGTACGAGCAGTACTTC. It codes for CASSPRPAGYEQYF.

For the CDR3, the DNA is TGTGCCAGCAGGTCTATCCATGAGCAGTTCTTC. Encoded protein: CASRSIHEQFF. V is TRBV28 and J is TRBJ2-1; D remains unclear. Trimming removed 6 bases from V and 8 bases from J, with 8 bases in between. The CDR3 is 11 residues long. Germline-derived CDR1 and CDR2 are MDHEN and SYDVKM.

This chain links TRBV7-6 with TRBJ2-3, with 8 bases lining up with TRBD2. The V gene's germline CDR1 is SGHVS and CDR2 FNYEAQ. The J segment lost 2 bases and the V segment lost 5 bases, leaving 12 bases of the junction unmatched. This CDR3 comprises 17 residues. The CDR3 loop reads CASSPPRSRGATDTQYF. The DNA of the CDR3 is TGTGCCAGCAGCCCGCCTAGGTCGCGGGGGGCCACAGATACGCAGTATTTT.

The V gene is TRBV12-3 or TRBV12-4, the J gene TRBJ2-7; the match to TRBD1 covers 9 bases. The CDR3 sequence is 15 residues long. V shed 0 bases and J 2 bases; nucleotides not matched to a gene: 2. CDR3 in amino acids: CASSLAQGAAYEQYF. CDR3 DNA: TGTGCCAGCAGTTTAGCACAGGGGGCGGCCTACGAGCAGTACTTC.

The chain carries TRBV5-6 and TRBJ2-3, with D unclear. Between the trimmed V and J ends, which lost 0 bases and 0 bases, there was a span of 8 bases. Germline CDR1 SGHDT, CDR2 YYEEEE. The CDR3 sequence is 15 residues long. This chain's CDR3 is CASSLAKVSTDTQYF. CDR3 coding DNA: TGTGCCAGCAGCTTGGCCAAAGTAAGCACAGATACGCAGTATTTT.

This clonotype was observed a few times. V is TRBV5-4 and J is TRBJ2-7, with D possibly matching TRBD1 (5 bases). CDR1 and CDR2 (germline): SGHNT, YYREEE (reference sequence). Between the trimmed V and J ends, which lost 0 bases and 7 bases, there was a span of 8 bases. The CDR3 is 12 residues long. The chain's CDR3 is CASSLVAGEQYF. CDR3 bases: TGTGCCAGCAGCTTGGTGGCAGGGGAGCAGTACTTC.

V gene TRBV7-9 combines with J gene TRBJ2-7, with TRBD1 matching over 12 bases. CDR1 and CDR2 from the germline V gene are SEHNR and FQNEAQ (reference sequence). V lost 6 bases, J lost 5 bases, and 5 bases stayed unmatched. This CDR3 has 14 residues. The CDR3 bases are TGTGCCAGCAGGGGACAGGGGGCACTCAACGAGCAGTACTTC. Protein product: CASRGQGALNEQYF.

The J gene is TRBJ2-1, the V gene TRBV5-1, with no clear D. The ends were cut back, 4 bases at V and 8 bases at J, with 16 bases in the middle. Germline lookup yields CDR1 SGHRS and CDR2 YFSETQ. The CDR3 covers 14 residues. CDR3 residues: CASSDSTPLDEQFF. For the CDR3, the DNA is TGCGCCAGCAGCGACTCAACACCATTGGATGAGCAGTTCTTC.

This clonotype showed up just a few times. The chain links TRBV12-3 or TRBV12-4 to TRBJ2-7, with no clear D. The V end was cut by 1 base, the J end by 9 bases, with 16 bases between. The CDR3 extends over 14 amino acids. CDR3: CASSLGAPGIGQYF. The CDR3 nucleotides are TGTGCCAGCAGTTTAGGGGCCCCAGGAATTGGGCAGTACTTC.

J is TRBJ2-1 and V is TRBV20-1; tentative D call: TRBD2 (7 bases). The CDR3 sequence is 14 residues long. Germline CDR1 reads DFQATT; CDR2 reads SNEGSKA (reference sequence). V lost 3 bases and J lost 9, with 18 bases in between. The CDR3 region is CSASPGIRGGEQFF. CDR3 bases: TGCAGTGCTAGCCCCGGGATTAGGGGGGGTGAGCAGTTCTTC.

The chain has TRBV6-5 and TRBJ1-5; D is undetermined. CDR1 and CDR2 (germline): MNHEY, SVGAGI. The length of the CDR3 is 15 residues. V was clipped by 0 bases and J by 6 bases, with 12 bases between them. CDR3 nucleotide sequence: TGTGCCAGCAGTTACTCGAGAAGGGTGGCTCAGCCCCAGCATTTT. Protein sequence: CASSYSRRVAQPQHF.

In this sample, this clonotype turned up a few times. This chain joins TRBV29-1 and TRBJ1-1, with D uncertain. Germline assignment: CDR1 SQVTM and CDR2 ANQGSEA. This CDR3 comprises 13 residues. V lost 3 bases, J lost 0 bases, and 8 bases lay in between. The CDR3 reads CSVDRFMNTEAFF. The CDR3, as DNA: TGCAGCGTTGATCGGTTTATGAACACTGAAGCTTTCTTT.

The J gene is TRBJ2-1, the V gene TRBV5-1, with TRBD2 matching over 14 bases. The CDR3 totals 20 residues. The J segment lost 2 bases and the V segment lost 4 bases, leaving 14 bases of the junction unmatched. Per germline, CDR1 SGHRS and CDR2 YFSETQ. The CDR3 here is CASSATLTSGGDNTYNEQFF. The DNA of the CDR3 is TGCGCCAGCAGCGCCACGTTGACTAGCGGGGGGGATAACACCTACAATGAGCAGTTCTTC. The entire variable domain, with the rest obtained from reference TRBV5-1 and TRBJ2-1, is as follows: KAGVTQTPRYLIKTRGQQVTLSCSPISGHRSVSWYQQTPGQGLQFLFEYFSETQRNKGNFPGRFSGRQFSNSRSEMNVSTLELGDSALYLCASSATLTSGGDNTYNEQFFGPGTRLTVL.